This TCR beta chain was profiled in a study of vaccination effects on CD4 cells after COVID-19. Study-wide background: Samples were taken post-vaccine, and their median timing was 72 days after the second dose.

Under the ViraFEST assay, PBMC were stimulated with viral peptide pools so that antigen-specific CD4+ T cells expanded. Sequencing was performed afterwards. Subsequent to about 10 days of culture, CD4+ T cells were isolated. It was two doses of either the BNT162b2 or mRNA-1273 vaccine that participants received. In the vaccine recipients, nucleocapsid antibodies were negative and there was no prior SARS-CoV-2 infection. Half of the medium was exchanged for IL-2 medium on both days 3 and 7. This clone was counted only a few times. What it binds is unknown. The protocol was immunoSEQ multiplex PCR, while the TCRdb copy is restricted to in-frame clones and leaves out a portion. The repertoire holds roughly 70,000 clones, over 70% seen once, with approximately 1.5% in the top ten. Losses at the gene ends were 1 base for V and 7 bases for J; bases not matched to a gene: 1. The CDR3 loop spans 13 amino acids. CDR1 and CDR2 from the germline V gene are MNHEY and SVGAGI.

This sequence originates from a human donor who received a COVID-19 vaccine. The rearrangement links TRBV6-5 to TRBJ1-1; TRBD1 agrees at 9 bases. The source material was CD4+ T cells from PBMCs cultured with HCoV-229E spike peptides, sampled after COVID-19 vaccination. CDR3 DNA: TGTGCCAGCAGTTACTACAGGGGGCTTGAAGCTTTCTTT. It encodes CASSYYRGLEAFF.